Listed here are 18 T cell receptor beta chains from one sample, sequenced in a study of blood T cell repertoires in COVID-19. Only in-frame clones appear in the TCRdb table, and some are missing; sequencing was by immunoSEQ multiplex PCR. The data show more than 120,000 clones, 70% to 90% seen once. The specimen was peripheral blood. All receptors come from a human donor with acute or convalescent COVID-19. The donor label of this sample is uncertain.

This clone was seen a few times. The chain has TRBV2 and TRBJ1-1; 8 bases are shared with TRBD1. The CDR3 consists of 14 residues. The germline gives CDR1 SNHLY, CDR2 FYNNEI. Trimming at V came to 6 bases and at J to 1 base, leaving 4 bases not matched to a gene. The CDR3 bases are TGTGCCAGCAGATCGACAGGGGAGAACACTGAAGCTTTCTTT. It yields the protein CASRSTGENTEAFF.

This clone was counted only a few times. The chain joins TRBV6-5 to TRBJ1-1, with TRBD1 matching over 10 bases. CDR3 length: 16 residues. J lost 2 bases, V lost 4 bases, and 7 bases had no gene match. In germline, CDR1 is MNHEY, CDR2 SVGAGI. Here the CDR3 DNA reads TGTGCCAGCAGTTTGACAGGGGGCTGGTCTAACACTGAAGCTTTCTTT. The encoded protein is CASSLTGGWSNTEAFF.

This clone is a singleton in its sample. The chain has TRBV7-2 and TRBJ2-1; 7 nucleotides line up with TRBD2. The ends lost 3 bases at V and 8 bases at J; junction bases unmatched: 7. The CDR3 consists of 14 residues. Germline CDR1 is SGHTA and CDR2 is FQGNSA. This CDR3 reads CASSFIPGRYEQFF. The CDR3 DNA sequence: TGTGCCAGCAGCTTCATCCCCGGGAGGTATGAGCAGTTCTTC.

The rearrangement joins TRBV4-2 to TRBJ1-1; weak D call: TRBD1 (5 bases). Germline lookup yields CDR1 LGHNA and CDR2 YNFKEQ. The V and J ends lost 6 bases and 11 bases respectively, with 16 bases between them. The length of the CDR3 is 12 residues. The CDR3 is CASSQRRDRAFF. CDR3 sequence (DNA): TGTGCCAGCAGTCAAAGGCGGGACCGGGCTTTCTTT.

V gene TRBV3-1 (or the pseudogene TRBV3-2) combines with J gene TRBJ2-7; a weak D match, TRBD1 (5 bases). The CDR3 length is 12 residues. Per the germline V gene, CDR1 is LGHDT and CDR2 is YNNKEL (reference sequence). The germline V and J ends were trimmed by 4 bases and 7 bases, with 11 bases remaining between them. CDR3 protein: CASSRGSREQYF. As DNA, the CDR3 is TGTGCCAGCAGCCGGGGCTCGAGGGAGCAGTACTTC.

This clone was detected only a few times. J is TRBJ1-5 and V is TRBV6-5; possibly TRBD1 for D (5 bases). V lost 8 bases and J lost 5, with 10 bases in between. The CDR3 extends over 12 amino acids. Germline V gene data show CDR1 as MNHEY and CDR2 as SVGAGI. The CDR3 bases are TGTGCCAGCCCAAGGGGCGATCAGCCCCAGCATTTT. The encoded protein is CASPRGDQPQHF.

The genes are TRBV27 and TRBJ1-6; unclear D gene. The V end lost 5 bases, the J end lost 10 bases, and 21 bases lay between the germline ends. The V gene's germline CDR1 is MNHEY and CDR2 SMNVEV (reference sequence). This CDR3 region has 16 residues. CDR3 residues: CASSGSGAGISSPLHF. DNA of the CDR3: TGTGCCAGCAGTGGGTCGGGAGCGGGGATTAGCTCACCCCTCCACTTT.

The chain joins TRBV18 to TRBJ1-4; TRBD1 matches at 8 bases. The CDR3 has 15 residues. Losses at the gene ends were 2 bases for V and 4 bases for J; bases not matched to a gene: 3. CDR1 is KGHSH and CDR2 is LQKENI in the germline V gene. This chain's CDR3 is CASSPIDRGNEKLFF. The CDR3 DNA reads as TGTGCCAGCTCACCAATAGACAGGGGTAATGAAAAACTGTTTTTT.

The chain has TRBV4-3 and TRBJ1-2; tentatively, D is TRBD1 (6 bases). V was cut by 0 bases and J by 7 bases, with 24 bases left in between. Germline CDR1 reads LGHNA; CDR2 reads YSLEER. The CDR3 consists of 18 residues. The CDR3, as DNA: TGCGCCAGCAGCCAAGACCTCTTCGGGGGGGGGCGAGTAAGTGGCTACACCTTC. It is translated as CASSQDLFGGGRVSGYTF.

This CDR3 is CASTPGGTNTEAFF. As DNA, the CDR3 is TGTGCCAGCACCCCCGGCGGGACGAACACTGAAGCTTTCTTT. The chain is built from TRBV28 and TRBJ1-1, with TRBD1 as a possible D gene (5 bases). Trimming left V 7 bases short and J 1 base short, with 13 bases between. The CDR3 spans 14 residues. The germline CDR1 and CDR2 sequences are MDHEN and SYDVKM. Looking up the rest from reference TRBV28 and TRBJ1-1 gives the full variable domain: DVKVTQSSRYLVKRTGEKVFLECVQDMDHENMFWYRQDPGLGLRLIYFSYDVKMKEKGDIPEGYSVSREKKERFSLILESASTNQTSMYLCASTPGGTNTEAFFGQGTRLTVV.

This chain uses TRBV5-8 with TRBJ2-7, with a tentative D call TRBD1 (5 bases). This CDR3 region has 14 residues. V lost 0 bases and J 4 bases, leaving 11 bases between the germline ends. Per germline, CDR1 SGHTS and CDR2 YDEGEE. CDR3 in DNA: TGTGCCAGCAGCTTGGGGTGGGGCCTGTACGAGCAGTACGTC. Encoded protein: CASSLGWGLYEQYV.

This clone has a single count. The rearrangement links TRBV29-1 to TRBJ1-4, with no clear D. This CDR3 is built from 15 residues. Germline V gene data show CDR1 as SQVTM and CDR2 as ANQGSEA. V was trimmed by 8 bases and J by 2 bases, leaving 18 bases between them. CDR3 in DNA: TGCAGCCTGCGGGTCGACCCTGGGACTAATGAAAAACTGTTTTTT. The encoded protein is CSLRVDPGTNEKLFF.

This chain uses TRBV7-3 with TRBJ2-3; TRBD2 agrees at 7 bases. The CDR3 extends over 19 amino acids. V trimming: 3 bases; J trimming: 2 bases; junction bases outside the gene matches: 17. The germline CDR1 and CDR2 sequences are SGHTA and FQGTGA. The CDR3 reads CASSFGTLGLPQHTDTQYF. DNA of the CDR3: TGTGCCAGCAGCTTCGGAACCCTGGGACTACCGCAACACACAGATACGCAGTATTTT.

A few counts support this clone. As DNA, the CDR3 is TGTGCCAGCAGCTTGACTCGGGGGTCGGGCACAGATACGCAGTATTTT. Its protein is CASSLTRGSGTDTQYF. The chain has TRBV5-4 and TRBJ2-3; TRBD2 is a possible D gene (6 bases). The CDR3 length is 16 residues. Deletions cut 1 base from V and 1 base from J, with 13 bases between. Germline loops: CDR1 SGHNT, CDR2 YYREEE (reference sequence).

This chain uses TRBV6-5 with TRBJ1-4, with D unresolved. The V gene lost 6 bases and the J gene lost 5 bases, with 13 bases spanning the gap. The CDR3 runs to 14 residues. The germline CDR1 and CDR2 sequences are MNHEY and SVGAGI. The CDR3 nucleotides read TGTGCCAGCAGGGTTGCGGCACTGAATGAAAAACTGTTTTTT. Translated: CASRVAALNEKLFF.

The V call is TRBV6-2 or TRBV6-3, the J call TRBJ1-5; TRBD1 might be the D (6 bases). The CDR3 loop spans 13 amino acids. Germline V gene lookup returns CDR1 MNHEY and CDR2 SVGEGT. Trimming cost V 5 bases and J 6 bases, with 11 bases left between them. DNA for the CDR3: TGTGCCAGCAGTCGGGGGGCTGGTCAGCCCCAGCATTTT. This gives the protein CASSRGAGQPQHF.

The CDR3 region has the DNA TGTGCCAGCAGTTACAGCGTACAGGGAGGGTCGCCTGAAGCTTTCTTT. Translating it yields CASSYSVQGGSPEAFF. The gene calls are TRBV6-5 and TRBJ1-1; weak D call: TRBD1 (6 bases). This CDR3 has 16 residues. CDR1 is MNHEY, CDR2 SVGAGI, per germline. V was shortened by 2 bases and J by 6 bases, with 19 bases between the two germline ends.

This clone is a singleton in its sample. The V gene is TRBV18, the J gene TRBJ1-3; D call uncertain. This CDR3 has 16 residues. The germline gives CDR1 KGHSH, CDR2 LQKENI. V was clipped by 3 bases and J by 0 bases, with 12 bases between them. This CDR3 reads CASSPLDGSSGNTIYF. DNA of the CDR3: TGTGCCAGCTCACCCCTGGACGGGAGCTCTGGAAACACCATATATTTT.